This TCR beta chain was sequenced for a study of post-analysis software for immune sequencing data. Overall study: Secondary progressive, relapsing-remitting and progressive-relapsing multiple sclerosis were among the included disease courses.

General study results and limits: The normalized Chao1 diversity of multiple sclerosis patients was significantly lower than that of controls. In patients, TRBV5-6, TRBV5-1 and TRBV20-1 belonged to roughly five TRBV segments found more frequently than in controls. Batch-mates among the samples co-clustered strongly by F measure.

This clonotype was recorded a few times. Its antigen is not known. The V gene end was trimmed by 0 bases and the J gene end by 3 bases; junction bases not matched to a gene: 0. The CDR3 is 15 residues long. The germline gives CDR1 ENHRY, CDR2 SYGVKD. The library was made from cDNA and included unique molecular identifiers. Input amounts of 1 to 10 million T cells were used. These gave 500,000 or so cDNA molecules, so each molecule approximated one T cell. In TCRdb, the PCR reads were re-called with MiXCR into one record per CDR3 protein. The sample lists 750,000 to 950,000 distinct CDR3 sequences, roughly 58% occurring once.

The chain uses TRBV10-3 and TRBJ2-7; 12 bases align to TRBD2. The specimen sequenced was blood. The sequence came from a girl under 18 with multiple sclerosis. In DNA, the CDR3 is TGTGCCATCAGTGAGTCACTAGCGGGAGGCTACGAGCAGTACTTC. Residues: CAISESLAGGYEQYF.